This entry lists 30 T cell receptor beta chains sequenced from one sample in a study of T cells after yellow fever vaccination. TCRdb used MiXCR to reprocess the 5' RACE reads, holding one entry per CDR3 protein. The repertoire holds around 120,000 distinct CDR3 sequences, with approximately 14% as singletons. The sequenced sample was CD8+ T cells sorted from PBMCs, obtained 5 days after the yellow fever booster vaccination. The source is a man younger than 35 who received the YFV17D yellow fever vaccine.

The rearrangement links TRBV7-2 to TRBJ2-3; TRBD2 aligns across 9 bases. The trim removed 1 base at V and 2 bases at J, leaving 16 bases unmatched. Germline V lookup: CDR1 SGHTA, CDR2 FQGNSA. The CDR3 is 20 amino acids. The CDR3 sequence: CASSLVAGDHHSTSTDTQYF. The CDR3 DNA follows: TGTGCCAGCAGCTTAGTAGCGGGGGACCACCACTCTACCTCCACAGATACGCAGTATTTT.

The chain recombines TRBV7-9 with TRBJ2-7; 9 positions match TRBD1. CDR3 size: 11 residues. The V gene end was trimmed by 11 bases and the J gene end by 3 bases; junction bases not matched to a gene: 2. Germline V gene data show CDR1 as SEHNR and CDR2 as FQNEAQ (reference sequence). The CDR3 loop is CASGQGYEQYV. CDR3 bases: TGTGCCTCGGGACAGGGCTACGAGCAGTACGTC.

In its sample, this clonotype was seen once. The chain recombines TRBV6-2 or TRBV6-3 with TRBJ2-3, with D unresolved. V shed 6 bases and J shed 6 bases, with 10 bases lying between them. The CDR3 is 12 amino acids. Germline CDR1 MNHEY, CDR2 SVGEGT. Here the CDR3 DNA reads TGTGCCAGCAGCCCTTTTGATGATACGCAGTATTTT. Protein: CASSPFDDTQYF.

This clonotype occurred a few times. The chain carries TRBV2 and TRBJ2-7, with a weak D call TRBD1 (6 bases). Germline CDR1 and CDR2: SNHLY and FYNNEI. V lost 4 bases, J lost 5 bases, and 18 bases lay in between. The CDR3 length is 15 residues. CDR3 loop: CASSGVAMGADEQYF. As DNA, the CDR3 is TGTGCCAGCAGTGGGGTTGCGATGGGGGCGGACGAGCAGTACTTC.

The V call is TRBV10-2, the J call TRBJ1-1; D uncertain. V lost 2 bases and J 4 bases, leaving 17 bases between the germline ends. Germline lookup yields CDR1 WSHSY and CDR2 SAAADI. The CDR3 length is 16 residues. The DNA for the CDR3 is TGCGCCAGCAGTGAGGAGGGTACTGTTTTGATCACTGAAGCTTTCTTT. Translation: CASSEEGTVLITEAFF.

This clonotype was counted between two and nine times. DNA for the CDR3: TGTGCCAGCAGTCCCAGGGGGCGTACAGATACGCAGTATTTT. As protein: CASSPRGRTDTQYF. The chain joins TRBV12-3 or TRBV12-4 to TRBJ2-3; 8 bases agree with TRBD1. Trimming at V came to 5 bases and at J to 3 bases, leaving 4 bases not matched to a gene. The length of the CDR3 is 14 residues.

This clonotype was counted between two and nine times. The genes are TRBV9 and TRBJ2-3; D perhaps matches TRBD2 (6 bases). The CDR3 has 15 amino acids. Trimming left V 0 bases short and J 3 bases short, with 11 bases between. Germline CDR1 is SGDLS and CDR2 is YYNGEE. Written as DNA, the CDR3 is TGTGCCAGCAGCGTAGCAGGGACTTCGACAGATACGCAGTATTTT. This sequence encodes CASSVAGTSTDTQYF.

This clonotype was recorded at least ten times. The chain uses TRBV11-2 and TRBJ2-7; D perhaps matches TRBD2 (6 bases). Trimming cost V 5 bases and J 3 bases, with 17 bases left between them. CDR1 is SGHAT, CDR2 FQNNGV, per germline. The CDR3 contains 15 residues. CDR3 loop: CASSQVGGDYYEQYV. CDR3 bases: TGTGCCAGCAGCCAGGTGGGGGGTGACTACTACGAGCAGTACGTC.

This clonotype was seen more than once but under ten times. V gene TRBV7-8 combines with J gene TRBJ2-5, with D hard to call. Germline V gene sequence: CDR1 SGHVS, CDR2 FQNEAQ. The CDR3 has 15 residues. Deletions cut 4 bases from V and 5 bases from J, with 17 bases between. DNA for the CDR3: TGTGCCAGCAGCTCCTCCCGAGCCGTCTTTGAGACCCAGTACTTC. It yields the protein CASSSSRAVFETQYF.

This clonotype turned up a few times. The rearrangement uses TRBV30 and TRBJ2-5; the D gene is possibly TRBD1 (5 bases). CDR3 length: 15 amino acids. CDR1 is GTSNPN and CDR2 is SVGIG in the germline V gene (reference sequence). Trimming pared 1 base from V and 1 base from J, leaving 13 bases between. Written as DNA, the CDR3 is TGTGCCTGGAGTGGAGGCGACAGCATCCAAGAGACCCAGTACTTC. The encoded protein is CAWSGGDSIQETQYF.

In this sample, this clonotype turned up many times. The CDR3 bases are TGTGCCAGCAGCCCCCGGGTAACCGGGGAGCTGTTTTTT. Protein product: CASSPRVTGELFF. The rearrangement joins TRBV7-6 to TRBJ2-2; D unresolved. V lost 5 bases to trimming and J lost 5 bases, with 9 bases between them. Germline V lookup: CDR1 SGHVS, CDR2 FNYEAQ. This CDR3 comprises 13 residues.

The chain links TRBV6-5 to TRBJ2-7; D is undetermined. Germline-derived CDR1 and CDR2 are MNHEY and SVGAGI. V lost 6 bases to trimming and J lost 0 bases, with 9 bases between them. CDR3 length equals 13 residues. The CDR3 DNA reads TGTGCCAGCAGCCCTGCAGTCTCCTACGAGCAGTACTTC. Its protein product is CASSPAVSYEQYF.

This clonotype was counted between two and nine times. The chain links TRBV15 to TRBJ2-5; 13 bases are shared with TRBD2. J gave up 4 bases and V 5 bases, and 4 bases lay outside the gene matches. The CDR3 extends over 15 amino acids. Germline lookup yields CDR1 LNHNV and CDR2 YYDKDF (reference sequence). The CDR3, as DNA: TGTGCCACCAGCGTGACTAGCGGGGGGTTAGAGACCCAGTACTTC. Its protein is CATSVTSGGLETQYF.

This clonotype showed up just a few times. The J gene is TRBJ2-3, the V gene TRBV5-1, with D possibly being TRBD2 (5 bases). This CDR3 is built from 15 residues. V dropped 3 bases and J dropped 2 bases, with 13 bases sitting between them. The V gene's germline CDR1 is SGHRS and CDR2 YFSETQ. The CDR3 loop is CASSSTLAHTDTQYF. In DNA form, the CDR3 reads TGCGCCAGCAGCTCTACTCTAGCCCACACAGATACGCAGTATTTT.

The DNA for the CDR3 is TGTGCCAGCAGTAACTTAGGAGGGGGCTATGGCTACACCTTC. Amino acids: CASSNLGGGYGYTF. The chain couples TRBV27 to TRBJ1-2, with D maybe TRBD1 (6 bases). With 5 bases removed from V and 4 bases from J, the gap between germline ends came to 14 bases. CDR3 length: 14 residues. Germline values: CDR1 MNHEY, CDR2 SMNVEV (reference sequence).

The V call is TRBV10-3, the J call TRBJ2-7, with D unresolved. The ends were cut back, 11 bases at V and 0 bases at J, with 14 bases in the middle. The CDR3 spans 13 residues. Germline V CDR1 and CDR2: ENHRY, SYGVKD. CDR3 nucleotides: TGTGCCGTAGGAGTCTCCGTCTCCTACGAGCAGTACTTC. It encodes CAVGVSVSYEQYF.

CDR3 DNA: TGCGCCAGCAGCCAAGGGCATAGCGGGCCCACAGATACGCAGTATTTT. Translated, it gives CASSQGHSGPTDTQYF. The rearrangement links TRBV4-3 to TRBJ2-3, with 7 bases aligning to TRBD2. V shed 1 base, J shed 2 bases, and the junction held 6 bases outside the gene matches. The CDR3 is made up of 16 amino acids. Germline CDR1 LGHNA, CDR2 YSLEER.

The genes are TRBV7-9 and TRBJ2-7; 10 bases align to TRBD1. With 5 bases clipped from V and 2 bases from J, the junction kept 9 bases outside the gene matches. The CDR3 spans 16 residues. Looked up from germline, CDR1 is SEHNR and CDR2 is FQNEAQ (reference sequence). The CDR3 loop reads CASSPVPGQGTYEQYF. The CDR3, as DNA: TGTGCCAGCAGCCCCGTGCCGGGACAGGGGACCTACGAGCAGTACTTC.

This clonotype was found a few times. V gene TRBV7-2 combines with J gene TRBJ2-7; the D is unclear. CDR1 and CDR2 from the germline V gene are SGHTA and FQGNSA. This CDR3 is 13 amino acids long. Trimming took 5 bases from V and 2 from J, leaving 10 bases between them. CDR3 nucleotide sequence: TGTGCCAGCAGCCTAAGGGATGCCTACGAGCAGTACTTC. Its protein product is CASSLRDAYEQYF.

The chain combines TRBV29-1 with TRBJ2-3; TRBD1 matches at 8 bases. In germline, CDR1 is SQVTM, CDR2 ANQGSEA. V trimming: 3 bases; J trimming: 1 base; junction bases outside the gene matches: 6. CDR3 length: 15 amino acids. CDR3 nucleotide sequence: TGCAGCGTTGAGGGCGGCAGGGGGCGCACAGATACGCAGTATTTT. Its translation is CSVEGGRGRTDTQYF.

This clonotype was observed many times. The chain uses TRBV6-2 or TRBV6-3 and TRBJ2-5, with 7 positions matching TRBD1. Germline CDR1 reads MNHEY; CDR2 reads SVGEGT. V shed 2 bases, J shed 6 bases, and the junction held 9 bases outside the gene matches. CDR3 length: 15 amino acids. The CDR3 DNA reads TGTGCCAGCAGTTACCTAGACAGGGAAGGACAGACCCAGTACTTC. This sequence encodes CASSYLDREGQTQYF.

CDR3 in amino acids: CSAERDSNCQYF. DNA of the CDR3: TGCAGCGCGGAGCGGGACAGCAATTGTCAGTATTTT. The chain couples TRBV29-1 to TRBJ2-3; D may correspond to TRBD1 or TRBD2 (7 bases each). V was pared by 7 bases and J by 12 bases, with 20 bases between. The CDR3 extends over 12 amino acids. Germline V gene data show CDR1 as SQVTM and CDR2 as ANQGSEA.

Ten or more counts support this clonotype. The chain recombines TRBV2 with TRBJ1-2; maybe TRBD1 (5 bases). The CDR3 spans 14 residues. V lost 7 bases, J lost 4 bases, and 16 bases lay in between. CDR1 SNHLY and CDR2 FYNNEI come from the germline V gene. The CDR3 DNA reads TGTGCCAGCATCCCGCCCGACGGGGGCTATGGCTACACCTTC. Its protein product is CASIPPDGGYGYTF.

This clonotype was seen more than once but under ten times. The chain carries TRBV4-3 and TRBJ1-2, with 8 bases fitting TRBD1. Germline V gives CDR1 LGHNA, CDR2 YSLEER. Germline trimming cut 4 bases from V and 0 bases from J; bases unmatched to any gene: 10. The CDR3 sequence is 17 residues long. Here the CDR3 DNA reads TGCGCCAGCAGCCGTACTATAGACAGGGGCCCTAACTATGGCTACACCTTC. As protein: CASSRTIDRGPNYGYTF.

The CDR3 reads CAWLPRAKNIQYF. CDR3 nucleotide sequence: TGTGCCTGGCTCCCCAGAGCCAAAAACATTCAGTACTTC. The rearrangement links TRBV30 to TRBJ2-4; D gene unclear. Trimming pared 5 bases from V and 0 bases from J, leaving 8 bases between. Looked up from germline, CDR1 is GTSNPN and CDR2 is SVGIG (reference sequence). The CDR3 is made up of 13 amino acids.

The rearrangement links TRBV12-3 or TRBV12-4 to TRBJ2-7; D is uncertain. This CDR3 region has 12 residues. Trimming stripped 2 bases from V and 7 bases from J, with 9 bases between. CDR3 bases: TGTGCCAGCAGTTTACAGAGCATGGAGCAGTACTTC. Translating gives CASSLQSMEQYF.

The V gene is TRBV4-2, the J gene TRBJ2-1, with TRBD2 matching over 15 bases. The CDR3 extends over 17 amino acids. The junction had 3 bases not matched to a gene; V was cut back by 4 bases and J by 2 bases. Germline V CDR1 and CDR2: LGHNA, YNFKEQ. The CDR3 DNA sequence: TGTGCCAGCAGCCCCCGGACTAGCGGGGGGGCCTACAATGAGCAGTTCTTC. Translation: CASSPRTSGGAYNEQFF.

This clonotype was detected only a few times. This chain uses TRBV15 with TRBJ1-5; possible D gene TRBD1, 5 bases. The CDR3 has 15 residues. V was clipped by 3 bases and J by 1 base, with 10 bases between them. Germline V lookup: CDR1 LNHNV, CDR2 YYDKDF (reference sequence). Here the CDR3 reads CATSSPRDSNQPQHF. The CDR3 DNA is TGTGCCACCAGCAGTCCCCGGGACAGCAATCAGCCCCAGCATTTT.

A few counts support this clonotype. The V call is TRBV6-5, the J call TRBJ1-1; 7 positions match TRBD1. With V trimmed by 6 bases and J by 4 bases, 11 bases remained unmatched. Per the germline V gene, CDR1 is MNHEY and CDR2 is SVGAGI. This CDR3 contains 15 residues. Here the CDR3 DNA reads TGTGCCAGCAGACACGCAGGGGGTTTGGGCACTGAAGCTTTCTTT. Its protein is CASRHAGGLGTEAFF.

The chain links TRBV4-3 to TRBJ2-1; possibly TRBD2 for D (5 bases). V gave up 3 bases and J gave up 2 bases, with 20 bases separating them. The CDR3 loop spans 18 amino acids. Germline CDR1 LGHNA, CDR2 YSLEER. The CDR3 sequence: CASSHRPLDSDTYNEQFF. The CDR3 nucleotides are TGCGCCAGCAGCCACCGCCCTCTCGATAGCGATACCTACAATGAGCAGTTCTTC.